Included here is one TCR beta chain sequence, with context. Antigen: not known. This sample was taken from a study of Tregs in tolerant kidney transplant recipients. General study results and limits: The most relevant donor-specific Treg TCRbeta repertoire apparently came from expansion with activated donor B cells. Changing PCR primers prevented nucleotide comparison between some patients' samples.

Repertoires were generated with immunoSEQ multiplex PCR, while TCRdb's copy carries only in-frame clones and drops some. The sample has around 98,000 clones, roughly 93% seen once. Unstimulated Tregs (CD4+CD25+CD127-) and CD4+CD25- non-Tregs were sorted from PBMCs. The material sequenced was CD4+ T cells from blood, taken before the transplant. This clonotype was obtained from a human donor who received a combined kidney and bone marrow transplant.

The chain's CDR3 is CASSGTGNQPQHF. DNA for the CDR3: TGTGCCAGTAGTGGGACAGGGAATCAGCCCCAGCATTTT. V usage is TRBV19 and J usage is TRBJ1-5, with 9 bases identical to TRBD1. The CDR3 spans 13 residues. Looked up from germline, CDR1 is LNHDA and CDR2 is SQIVND (reference sequence). The V gene end was trimmed by 5 bases and the J gene end by 4 bases; junction bases not matched to a gene: 0.